One sample yielded the 4 T cell receptor beta chains listed below, sequenced in a study of blood T cell repertoires in COVID-19. Some clones are missing from TCRdb's copy, which holds only in-frame ones; the method was immunoSEQ multiplex PCR. This sample has 150,000 to 200,000 clones, with less than 90% found just once. Sequences were obtained from peripheral blood. The source of these receptors is a woman aged 55-75 years with COVID-19, enrolled during active disease.

V and J are TRBV19 and TRBJ2-3; 10 nucleotides line up with TRBD2. The CDR3 length is 14 residues. V lost 7 bases and J lost 5; bases outside the gene matches: 6. Germline assignment: CDR1 LNHDA and CDR2 SQIVND (reference sequence). The chain's CDR3 is CASKEASGRDTQYF. Written as DNA, the CDR3 is TGTGCCAGTAAGGAGGCTAGCGGGAGAGATACGCAGTATTTT.

This clone appeared a single time. This rearrangement joins TRBV14 to TRBJ2-3; tentative D call: TRBD2 (6 bases). V was shortened by 7 bases and J by 0 bases, with 11 bases between the two germline ends. This CDR3 spans 14 amino acids. CDR1 and CDR2 (germline): SGHDN, FVKESK. CDR3 nucleotides: TGTGCCAGCAAAAGCGGGCCTAGCACAGATACGCAGTATTTT. This sequence encodes CASKSGPSTDTQYF.

The rearrangement links TRBV24-1 to TRBJ2-1; D is uncertain. The V gene's germline CDR1 is KGHDR and CDR2 SFDVKD. Trimming cost V 4 bases and J 10 bases, with 7 bases left between them. The CDR3 sequence is 11 residues long. The CDR3 region has the DNA TGTGCCACCAGTGACCAGACAGAGCAGTTCTTC. This encodes CATSDQTEQFF.

The chain employs TRBV5-1 and TRBJ1-1; D ambiguous. V lost 4 bases, J lost 1 base, and 11 bases lay in between. CDR1 and CDR2 (germline): SGHRS, YFSETQ. This CDR3 contains 14 residues. The CDR3 sequence: CASSHDGGNTEAFF. The CDR3, as DNA: TGCGCCAGCAGCCACGACGGAGGGAACACTGAAGCTTTCTTT.